These 31 T cell receptor beta chains were sequenced from one sample in a study of blood T cells in healthy people across ages. For the second PCR, which ran for roughly 6 to 11 cycles, a sample-barcoded 5' primer and a J-beta primer mix were used. TCRdb reanalysed the 5' RACE reads using MiXCR and keeps one entry per CDR3 protein. The table includes 900,000 to 950,000 distinct CDR3 sequences, about 27% detected once. The data were also submitted as part of a second study, on T cells of mothers and their children.

The sequencing input was blood. These receptor sequences come from a woman aged 40 to 50 in good health.

There are a few counts of this clonotype. The chain is built from TRBV24-1 and TRBJ2-1; D is unclear. V lost 3 bases and J lost 10, with 15 bases in between. Germline assignment: CDR1 KGHDR and CDR2 SFDVKD. The length of the CDR3 is 14 residues. This CDR3 reads CATSDLGTPHEQFF. CDR3 nucleotides: TGTGCCACCAGTGATCTAGGAACTCCTCACGAGCAGTTCTTC.

In regard to this clonotype: Since a much larger clone is just one base distant, this may be a read error. The CDR3 nucleotides are TGCAGTGCTAGCGACACGAGCGCCTACGAGCAGTACTTC. Its translation: CSASDTSAYEQYF. The chain uses TRBV20-1 and TRBJ2-7; the D is unclear. Germline V gene data show CDR1 as DFQATT and CDR2 as SNEGSKA (reference sequence). V shed 3 bases and J shed 2 bases, with 11 bases lying between them. CDR3 size: 13 residues.

The gene calls are TRBV5-1 and TRBJ1-1; 8 positions match TRBD1. The CDR3 spans 14 residues. Germline CDR1 and CDR2: SGHRS and YFSETQ. Unmatched junction bases numbered 3, after V lost 5 bases and J lost 0 bases. The CDR3 loop is CASSYRGVNTEAFF. The CDR3 DNA follows: TGCGCCAGCAGTTACAGGGGGGTGAACACTGAAGCTTTCTTT.

The chain carries TRBV20-1 and TRBJ2-3; 16 bases line up with TRBD2. Germline lookup yields CDR1 DFQATT and CDR2 SNEGSKA (reference sequence). CDR3 size: 16 residues. V shed 6 bases, J shed 5 bases, and the junction held 8 bases outside the gene matches. The CDR3 DNA is TGCAGTGCCGCCGGGACTAGCGGGGGGGATCGAGATACGCAGTATTTT. Translation gives CSAAGTSGGDRDTQYF.

This clonotype appeared a few times. This chain joins TRBV7-6 and TRBJ1-5; no clear D gene. Trimming removed 4 bases from V and 3 bases from J, with 13 bases in between. CDR3 length: 15 amino acids. Germline V gives CDR1 SGHVS, CDR2 FNYEAQ. The CDR3 sequence: CASSSVPGSNQPQHF. In DNA, the CDR3 is TGTGCCAGCAGCTCCGTGCCTGGTTCCAATCAGCCCCAGCATTTT.

The CDR3 DNA is TGCGCCAGCAGCCAAGAACTAAGCAGGGGAAAAACCGGGGAGCTGTTTTTT. Its protein product is CASSQELSRGKTGELFF. The chain is built from TRBV4-1 and TRBJ2-2, with D possibly TRBD1 on 6 matching bases. This CDR3 region has 17 residues. The V end lost 0 bases, the J end lost 5 bases, and 16 bases lay between the germline ends. Per the germline V gene, CDR1 is MGHRA and CDR2 is YSYEKL.

The chain combines TRBV24-1 with TRBJ1-5; 10 bases map to TRBD1. V gave up 4 bases and J gave up 5 bases; unmatched junction bases: 7. This CDR3 has 16 residues. Germline loops: CDR1 KGHDR, CDR2 SFDVKD. The CDR3 DNA follows: TGTGCCACCAGTGACTCCACCGGGACAGGGGATCAGCCCCAGCATTTT. This encodes CATSDSTGTGDQPQHF.

This clonotype was counted many times. J is TRBJ1-2 and V is TRBV29-1; TRBD1 is a possible D gene (5 bases). Trimming took 3 bases from V and 7 from J, leaving 15 bases between them. The CDR3 has 13 residues. Germline V gives CDR1 SQVTM, CDR2 ANQGSEA. CDR3 sequence: CSVDQGGVGGYTF. The CDR3 DNA follows: TGCAGCGTTGATCAGGGAGGGGTCGGTGGCTACACCTTC.

This clonotype was seen only a few times. The genes are TRBV11-2 and TRBJ2-3; D perhaps matches TRBD1 (5 bases). The germline V gene encodes CDR1 SGHAT and CDR2 FQNNGV. V lost 5 bases, J lost 2 bases, and 17 bases lay in between. The CDR3 has 16 amino acids. CDR3 residues: CASSLGHDLTTDTQYF. The DNA of the CDR3 is TGTGCCAGCAGCCTTGGACACGACTTAACCACAGATACGCAGTATTTT.

This chain joins TRBV11-1 and TRBJ2-1, with 10 bases aligning to TRBD1. The trim removed 1 base at V and 12 bases at J, leaving 15 bases unmatched. Germline V lookup: CDR1 SGHAT, CDR2 FQDESV (reference sequence). The CDR3 totals 17 residues. For the CDR3, the DNA is TGTGCCAGCAGCTTAGGGACAGGGGGTGTGTCGGGATTCGCGCAGTTCTTC. It specifies CASSLGTGGVSGFAQFF.

With regard to this clonotype: The junction departs from the called germline gene at one end, perhaps through a read error. The V call is TRBV7-3, the J call TRBJ1-2; the D is unclear. CDR1 SGHTA and CDR2 FQGTGA come from the germline V gene. This CDR3 is built from 13 residues. CDR3 sequence reads: CAGSLGGNYGYTF. The CDR3 DNA is TGTGCCGGCAGCTTGGGCGGAAACTATGGCTACACCTTC.

The rearrangement joins TRBV7-2 to TRBJ2-3, with D possibly matching TRBD2 (5 bases). The length of the CDR3 is 15 residues. The germline CDR1 and CDR2 sequences are SGHTA and FQGNSA. V lost 5 bases and J 0 bases, leaving 12 bases between the germline ends. CDR3: CASSAQSGSTDTQYF. CDR3 nucleotide sequence: TGTGCCAGCAGCGCACAAAGCGGAAGCACAGATACGCAGTATTTT.

For this clonotype: Sequence at one end of the junction differs from germline and may be a read error. This chain uses TRBV20-1 with TRBJ2-7; D not certain. The germline CDR1 and CDR2 sequences are DFQATT and SNEGSKA (reference sequence). The CDR3 length is 13 residues. CDR3 sequence reads: CSAIWDFSCEQYF. The CDR3 DNA reads as TGCAGTGCTATCTGGGATTTTTCCTGCGAGCAGTACTTC.

The chain employs TRBV18 and TRBJ2-5; D is perhaps TRBD1 (6 bases). The CDR3 runs 13 residues. Germline V gene lookup returns CDR1 KGHSH and CDR2 LQKENI. Trimming cost V 3 bases and J 6 bases, with 11 bases left between them. The CDR3 DNA follows: TGTGCCAGCTCACCCGGACAGCAAAAGACCCAGTACTTC. Its translation: CASSPGQQKTQYF. Full variable domain (missing parts from reference TRBV18 and TRBJ2-5): NAGVMQNPRHLVRRRGQEARLRCSPMKGHSHVYWYRQLPEEGLKFMVYLQKENIIDESGMPKERFSAEFPKEGPSILRIQQVVRGDSAAYFCASSPGQQKTQYFGPGTRLLVL.

The rearrangement uses TRBV5-5 and TRBJ2-7; D tentatively fits TRBD1 or TRBD2 (6 bases each). V was trimmed by 3 bases and J by 2 bases, leaving 12 bases between them. Germline V lookup: CDR1 SGHKS, CDR2 YYEKEE (reference sequence). The CDR3 is 14 residues long. The CDR3 nucleotides read TGTGCCAGCAGCTGGGAGGCAGGGGCCTACGAGCAGTACTTC. Protein product: CASSWEAGAYEQYF.

This clonotype was observed at least ten times. The V and J genes are TRBV4-2 and TRBJ2-7; D is undetermined. Germline-derived CDR1 and CDR2 are LGHNA and YNFKEQ. The CDR3 consists of 14 residues. Trimming left V 3 bases short and J 2 bases short, with 11 bases between. The CDR3 DNA sequence: TGTGCCAGCAGCCAGGAAAGTGCCGCCTACGAGCAGTACTTC. This translates into CASSQESAAYEQYF.

In its sample, this clonotype was seen many times. The chain links TRBV28 to TRBJ2-1, with 14 bases aligning to TRBD2. Germline loops: CDR1 MDHEN, CDR2 SYDVKM. The J segment lost 8 bases and the V segment lost 5 bases, leaving 5 bases of the junction unmatched. There are 15 residues in the CDR3. The CDR3 nucleotides read TGTGCCAGCAGTCCGGGACTAGCGGGGGTCCATGAGCAGTTCTTC. It is translated as CASSPGLAGVHEQFF.

This CDR3 is CASLSEGPYEQYF. CDR3 bases: TGTGCCAGTCTATCGGAGGGCCCCTACGAGCAGTACTTC. V usage is TRBV6-6 and J usage is TRBJ2-7, with D perhaps TRBD2 (6 bases). The CDR3 is made up of 13 amino acids. The V gene's germline CDR1 is MNHNY and CDR2 SVGAGI (reference sequence). V was trimmed by 9 bases and J by 2 bases, leaving 14 bases between them.

This chain joins TRBV7-9 and TRBJ2-1; unclear D gene. The V and J ends lost 5 bases and 8 bases respectively, with 10 bases between them. The germline CDR1 and CDR2 sequences are SEHNR and FQNEAQ (reference sequence). This CDR3 is 12 amino acids long. This CDR3 reads CASSRGIHEQFF. The CDR3 DNA reads as TGTGCCAGCAGCCGAGGTATTCATGAGCAGTTCTTC.

In this sample, this clonotype turned up a few times. The chain links TRBV28 to TRBJ2-3; 7 bases are shared with TRBD1. CDR1 and CDR2 (germline): MDHEN, SYDVKM. The CDR3 has 14 residues. The junction had 6 bases not matched to a gene; V was cut back by 6 bases and J by 3 bases. CDR3 amino acids: CASRPQGTTDTQYF. The CDR3 DNA reads as TGTGCCAGCAGACCACAGGGGACAACAGATACGCAGTATTTT. Variable domain in full (rest from reference TRBV28 and TRBJ2-3): DVKVTQSSRYLVKRTGEKVFLECVQDMDHENMFWYRQDPGLGLRLIYFSYDVKMKEKGDIPEGYSVSREKKERFSLILESASTNQTSMYLCASRPQGTTDTQYFGPGTRLTVL.

As concerns this clonotype: This may be a read error, as it is one base from a much larger clone. V usage is TRBV20-1 and J usage is TRBJ2-5; 7 positions match TRBD2. There are 14 residues in the CDR3. Germline CDR1 reads DFQATT; CDR2 reads SNEGSKA (reference sequence). J lost 6 bases, V lost 4 bases, and 11 bases had no gene match. For the CDR3, the DNA is TGCAGTGCTACGGGGGGACGCCCGGGAAAGACCCAGTACTTC. Its protein is CSATGGRPGKTQYF.

This clonotype has just a few counts. The chain is built from TRBV25-1 and TRBJ2-7; no clear D gene. Germline V lookup: CDR1 MGHDK, CDR2 SYGVNS. V lost 2 bases and J lost 5, with 13 bases in between. There are 14 residues in the CDR3. CDR3: CASSELPVDHEQYF. DNA of the CDR3: TGTGCCAGCAGTGAACTTCCAGTTGACCACGAGCAGTACTTC.

The chain couples TRBV6-6 to TRBJ1-2; D possibly corresponds to TRBD1 (5 bases). This CDR3 contains 13 residues. Germline V gives CDR1 MNHNY, CDR2 SVGAGI (reference sequence). Between the trimmed V and J ends, which lost 5 bases and 4 bases, there was a span of 11 bases. The CDR3 is CASSAGNPYGYTF. In nucleotides, the CDR3 is TGTGCCAGCAGTGCAGGGAACCCCTATGGCTACACCTTC.

The V call is TRBV11-1, the J call TRBJ2-2; 7 nucleotides align to TRBD1. The CDR3 totals 15 residues. V shed 2 bases and J 6 bases; nucleotides not matched to a gene: 6. Germline values: CDR1 SGHAT, CDR2 FQDESV (reference sequence). In DNA form, the CDR3 reads TGTGCCAGCAGCTTAAGCAGGGGGAGAGCCGGGGAGCTGTTTTTT. Translated, it gives CASSLSRGRAGELFF.

At least ten counts were recorded for this clonotype. This chain links TRBV9 with TRBJ2-1; no definite D call. Germline CDR1 reads SGDLS; CDR2 reads YYNGEE. CDR3 length: 15 amino acids. Trimming took 0 bases from V and 8 from J, leaving 15 bases between them. CDR3 amino acids: CASSVAEYKGYEQFF. The CDR3 bases are TGTGCCAGCAGCGTAGCAGAATATAAGGGCTATGAGCAGTTCTTC.

This CDR3 is CASTQKRAGSYEQYF. Here the CDR3 DNA reads TGTGCCAGCACCCAAAAGCGGGCAGGTTCCTACGAGCAGTACTTC. The chain employs TRBV2 and TRBJ2-7; D might be TRBD2 (6 bases). V was cut by 7 bases and J by 1 base, with 17 bases left in between. The germline gives CDR1 SNHLY, CDR2 FYNNEI. This CDR3 has 15 residues.

In regard to this clonotype: A read error is possible here, since a much larger clone lies one base away. The CDR3 loop reads CASSPGTIRHNGQFF. The CDR3 nucleotides read TGTGCCAGCAGCCCCGGGACTATCCGCCACAATGGGCAGTTCTTC. This sequence joins TRBV11-3 and TRBJ2-1; 7 bases align to TRBD2. CDR3 length equals 15 residues. The V gene's germline CDR1 is SGHNT and CDR2 YENEEA.

V usage is TRBV7-2 and J usage is TRBJ2-7; D is perhaps TRBD1 (6 bases). Germline V gene data show CDR1 as SGHTA and CDR2 as FQGNSA. The CDR3 length is 15 residues. Trimming took off 2 bases at V and 0 bases at J, with 11 bases between the two ends. CDR3 DNA sequence: TGTGCCAGCAGCTTATCAGGACAGACCTCCTACGAGCAGTACTTC. It encodes CASSLSGQTSYEQYF.

V usage is TRBV6-6 and J usage is TRBJ1-1; possible D gene TRBD1, 6 bases. The germline V gene encodes CDR1 MNHNY and CDR2 SVGAGI (reference sequence). The length of the CDR3 is 14 residues. The V and J ends lost 8 bases and 6 bases respectively, with 19 bases between them. Here the CDR3 reads CASSEGQGFSEAFF. The DNA of the CDR3 is TGTGCCAGCTCGGAAGGTCAGGGGTTCTCTGAAGCTTTCTTT.

The chain has TRBV12-3 or TRBV12-4 and TRBJ2-6; perhaps TRBD1 as D (5 bases). Trimming cost V 2 bases and J 2 bases, with 13 bases left between them. This CDR3 is 17 amino acids long. CDR3 in amino acids: CASSLRVEGAGANVLTF. The CDR3 DNA sequence: TGTGCCAGCAGTTTAAGGGTTGAAGGGGCTGGGGCCAACGTCCTGACTTTC.

This rearrangement joins TRBV7-9 to TRBJ1-1; 8 nucleotides line up with TRBD1. This CDR3 contains 18 residues. CDR1 and CDR2 (germline): SEHNR, FQNEAQ (reference sequence). Losses at the gene ends were 2 bases for V and 1 base for J; bases not matched to a gene: 12. The CDR3 region has the DNA TGTGCCAGCAGCTTATACCTCCACCGGGACAGGTCGAACACTGAAGCTTTCTTT. Translation: CASSLYLHRDRSNTEAFF.